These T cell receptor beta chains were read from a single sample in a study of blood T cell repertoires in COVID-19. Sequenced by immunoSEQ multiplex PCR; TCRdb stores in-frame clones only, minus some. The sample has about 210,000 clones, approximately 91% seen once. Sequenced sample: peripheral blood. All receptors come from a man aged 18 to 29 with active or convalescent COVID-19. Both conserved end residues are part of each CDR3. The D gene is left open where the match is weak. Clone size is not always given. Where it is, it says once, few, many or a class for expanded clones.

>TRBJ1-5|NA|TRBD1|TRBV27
TGTGCCAGCAAATCGACAGGGGTGAGCAATCAGCCCCAGCATTTT
CASKSTGVSNQPQHF
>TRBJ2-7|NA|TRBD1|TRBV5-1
TGCGCCAGCAGCTTAGGGCAGGGGGCAGGGCAGTACTTC
CASSLGQGAGQYF
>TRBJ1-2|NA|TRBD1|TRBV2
TGTGCCAGCAGACCCGGGACAGGGGATACAGCTGGCTACACCTTC
CASRPGTGDTAGYTF
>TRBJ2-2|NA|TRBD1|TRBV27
TGTGCCAGCGCCATGTGGCAGGGGGCGACCGGGGAGCTGTTTTTT
CASAMWQGATGELFF
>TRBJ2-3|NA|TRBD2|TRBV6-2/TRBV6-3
TGTGCCAGCAGTTTCGTCCCTAGCGGGAGGGCCACAGATACGCAGTATTTT
CASSFVPSGRATDTQYF
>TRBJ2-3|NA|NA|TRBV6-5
TGTGCCAGCAGTTACTCGGGCAGGGTGGCAGATACGCAGTATTTT
CASSYSGRVADTQYF
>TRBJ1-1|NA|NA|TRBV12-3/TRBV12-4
TGTGCCAGCAGTTTTGGGACAAGAACTGAAGCTTTCTTT
CASSFGTRTEAFF
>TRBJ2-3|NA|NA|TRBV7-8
TGTGCCAGCAGCTTAGTCCAGGGGGGCATCGCAGATACGCAGTATTTT
CASSLVQGGIADTQYF
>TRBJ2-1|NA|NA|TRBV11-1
TGTGCCAGCAGCTTAAGGACAGATTACAATGAGCAGTTCTTC
CASSLRTDYNEQFF
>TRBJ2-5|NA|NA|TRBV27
TGTGCCAGCAGTTTATTCCTCGGGGAGACCCAGTACTTC
CASSLFLGETQYF
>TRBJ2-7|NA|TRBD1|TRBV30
TGTGCCGCAATGGGACAGGGCTACGAGCAGTACTTC
CAAMGQGYEQYF
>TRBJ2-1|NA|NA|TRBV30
TGTGCCTGGCGGGGGAGCTCCTACAATGAGCAGTTCTTC
CAWRGSSYNEQFF
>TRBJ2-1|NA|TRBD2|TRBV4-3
TGCGCCAGCAGCCAGCTCCTAGCGGGTTGGCAGTTCTTC
CASSQLLAGWQFF
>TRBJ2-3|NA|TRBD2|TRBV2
TGTGCCAGCATTGGGTACAGTGTCGGGGGGGATGGGAATACGCAGTATTTT
CASIGYSVGGDGNTQYF
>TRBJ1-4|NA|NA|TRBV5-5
TGTGCCAGCAGCTTGAGCGGAACGATCGAAAAACTGTTTTTT
CASSLSGTIEKLFF
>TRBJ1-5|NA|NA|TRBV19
TGTGCCAGTAGTATGGAGGGGTGGAATCAGCCCCAGCATTTT
CASSMEGWNQPQHF
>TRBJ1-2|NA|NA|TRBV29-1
TGCAGCGTGGGGGACAAAAACTATGGCTACACCTTC
CSVGDKNYGYTF
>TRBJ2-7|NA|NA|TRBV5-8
TGTGCCAGCAGCTTGGCTACGGAGCAGTACTTC
CASSLATEQYF
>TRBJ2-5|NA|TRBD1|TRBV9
TGTGCCAGCAGCACGGACAGGGGGCCTGAGACCCAGTACTTC
CASSTDRGPETQYF
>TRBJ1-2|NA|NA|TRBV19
TGTGCCAGTAGTATTGTCCCCTCGGACAGCTATGGCTACACCTTC
CASSIVPSDSYGYTF
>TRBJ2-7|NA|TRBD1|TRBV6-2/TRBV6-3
TGTGCCAGCAGTGCACGACAGGGGGTCGAGCAGTACTTC
CASSARQGVEQYF
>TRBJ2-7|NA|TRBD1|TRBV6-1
TGTGCCAGCAGTGATGGTTCGGGACAGGCCCCCTACGAGCAGTACTTC
CASSDGSGQAPYEQYF
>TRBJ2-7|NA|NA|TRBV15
TGTGCCACCAGCAGGGCTAGGTTAGGGGACTACGAGCAGTACTTC
CATSRARLGDYEQYF
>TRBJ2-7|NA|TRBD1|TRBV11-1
TGTGCCAGCAGCTCCTCAGCCGGGACAGGGAATGAGCAGTACTTC
CASSSSAGTGNEQYF
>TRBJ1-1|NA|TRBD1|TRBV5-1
TGCGCCAGCAGCCCAAGCTCCAATACGCAGGGGGCGCCCACTGAAGCTTTCTTT
CASSPSSNTQGAPTEAFF
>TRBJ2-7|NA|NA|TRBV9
TGTGCCAGCAGCGTGGGAGGGGGAGTCTACGAGCAGTACTTC
CASSVGGGVYEQYF
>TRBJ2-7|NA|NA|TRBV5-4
TGTGCCAGCAGCTTTAGAGACGAGCAGTACTTC
CASSFRDEQYF
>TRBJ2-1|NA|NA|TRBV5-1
TGCGCCAGCAGCTTGGGAGGGTATGATGAGCAGTTCTTC
CASSLGGYDEQFF
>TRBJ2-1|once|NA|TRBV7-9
TGTGCCAGCAGCCAAGACTTGGATGAGCAGTTCTTC
CASSQDLDEQFF
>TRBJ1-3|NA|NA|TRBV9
TGTGCCAGCAGCGTTTTAGACAGGGGAAACACCATATATTTT
CASSVLDRGNTIYF
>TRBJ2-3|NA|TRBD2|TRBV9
TGTGCCAGCAGCGTAGGACTAGCGGGTCGCAAGGATACGCAGTATTTT
CASSVGLAGRKDTQYF
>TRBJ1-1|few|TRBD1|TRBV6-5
TGTGCCAGCAGTTACTCGTACAGGGGGAACACTGAAGCTTTCTTT
CASSYSYRGNTEAFF
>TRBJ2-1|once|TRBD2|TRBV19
TGTGCCAGTAGCGGACTAGCGCGGGTCAATGAGCAGTTCTTC
CASSGLARVNEQFF
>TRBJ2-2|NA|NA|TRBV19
TGTGCCAGTAGTAGTATAGACACCGGGGAGCTGTTTTTT
CASSSIDTGELFF
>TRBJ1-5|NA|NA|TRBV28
TGTGCCAGCAGTAGACCCCGCGGGCCCCCTGGCAATCAGCCCCAGCATTTT
CASSRPRGPPGNQPQHF
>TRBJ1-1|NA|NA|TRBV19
TGTGCCAGTAGTACGACATCGAACACTGAAGCTTTCTTT
CASSTTSNTEAFF
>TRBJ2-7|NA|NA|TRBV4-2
TGTGCCAGCAGCCAAGACGTTGGGGGGTACGAGCAGTACTTC
CASSQDVGGYEQYF
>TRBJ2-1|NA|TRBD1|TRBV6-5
TGTGCCAGCAGTTATTCGATGGGACAGGGGTCGAATGAGCAGTTCTTC
CASSYSMGQGSNEQFF
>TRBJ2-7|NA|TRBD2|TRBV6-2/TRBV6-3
TGTGCCAGCAGACCTACTAATACAGGGACTAGCGGATCTAAAACCTACGAGCAGTACTTC
CASRPTNTGTSGSKTYEQYF